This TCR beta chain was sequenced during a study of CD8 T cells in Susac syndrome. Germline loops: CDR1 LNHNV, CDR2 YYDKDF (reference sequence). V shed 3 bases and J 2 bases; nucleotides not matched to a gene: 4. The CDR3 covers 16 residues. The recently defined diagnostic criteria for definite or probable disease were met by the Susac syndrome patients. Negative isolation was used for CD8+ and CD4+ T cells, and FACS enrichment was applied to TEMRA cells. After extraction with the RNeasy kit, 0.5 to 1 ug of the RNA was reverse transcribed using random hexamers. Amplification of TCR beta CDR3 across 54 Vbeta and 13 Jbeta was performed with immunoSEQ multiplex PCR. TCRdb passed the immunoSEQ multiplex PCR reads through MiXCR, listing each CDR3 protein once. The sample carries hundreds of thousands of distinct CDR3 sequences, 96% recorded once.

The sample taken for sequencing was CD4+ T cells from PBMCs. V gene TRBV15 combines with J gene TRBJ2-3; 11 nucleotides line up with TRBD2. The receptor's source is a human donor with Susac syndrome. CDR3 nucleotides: TGTGCCACCAGCAGGGAGGGACTAGCGGTCACAGATACGCAGTATTTT. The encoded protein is CATSREGLAVTDTQYF. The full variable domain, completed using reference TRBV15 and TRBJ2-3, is DAMVIQNPRYQVTQFGKPVTLSCSQTLNHNVMYWYQQKSSQAPKLLFHYYDKDFNNEADTPDNFQSRRPNTSFCFLDIRSPGLGDTAMYLCATSREGLAVTDTQYFGPGTRLTVL.